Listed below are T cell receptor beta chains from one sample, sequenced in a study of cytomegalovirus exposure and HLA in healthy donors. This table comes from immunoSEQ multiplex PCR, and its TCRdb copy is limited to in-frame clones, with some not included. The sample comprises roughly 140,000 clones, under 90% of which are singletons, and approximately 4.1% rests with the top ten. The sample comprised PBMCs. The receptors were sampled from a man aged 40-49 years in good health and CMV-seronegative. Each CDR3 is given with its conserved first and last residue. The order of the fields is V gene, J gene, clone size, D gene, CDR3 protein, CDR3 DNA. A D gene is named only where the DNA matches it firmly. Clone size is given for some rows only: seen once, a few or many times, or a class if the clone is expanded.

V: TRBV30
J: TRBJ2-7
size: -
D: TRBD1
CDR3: CAWSMGQGTYYEQYF
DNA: TGTGCCTGGAGTATGGGACAGGGAACCTACTACGAGCAGTACTTC

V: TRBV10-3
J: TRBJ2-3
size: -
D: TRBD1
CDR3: CAINKQGISTDTQYF
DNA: TGTGCCATCAACAAACAGGGGATTAGCACAGATACGCAGTATTTT

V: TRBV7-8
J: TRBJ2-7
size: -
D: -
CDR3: CASSQGTGNYEQYF
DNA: TGTGCCAGCAGCCAAGGGACTGGGAACTACGAGCAGTACTTC

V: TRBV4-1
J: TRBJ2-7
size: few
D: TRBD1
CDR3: CASSHSTGYEQYF
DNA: TGCGCCAGCAGCCACTCGACAGGGTACGAGCAGTACTTC

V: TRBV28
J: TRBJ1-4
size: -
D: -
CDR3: CASGGRAASTNEKLFF
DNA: TGTGCCAGCGGCGGCAGGGCGGCATCAACTAATGAAAAACTGTTTTTT

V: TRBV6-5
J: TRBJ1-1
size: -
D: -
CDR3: CAAWGGYGGTEAFF
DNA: TGTGCCGCATGGGGAGGATACGGGGGGACTGAAGCTTTCTTT

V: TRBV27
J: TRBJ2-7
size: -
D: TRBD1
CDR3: CASLGQGGYEQYF
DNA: TGTGCCAGTCTAGGACAGGGCGGGTACGAGCAGTACTTC

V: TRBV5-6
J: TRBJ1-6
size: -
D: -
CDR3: CAPSSPGDNSPLHF
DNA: TGTGCCCCCAGTTCCCCAGGGGATAATTCACCCCTCCACTTT

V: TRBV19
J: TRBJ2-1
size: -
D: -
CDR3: CASSRPGLNEQFF
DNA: TGTGCCAGTAGTAGGCCGGGACTCAATGAGCAGTTCTTC

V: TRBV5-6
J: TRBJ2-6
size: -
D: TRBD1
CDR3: CASSFRGLGANVLTF
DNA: TGTGCCAGCAGCTTCAGGGGGCTGGGGGCCAACGTCCTGACTTTC

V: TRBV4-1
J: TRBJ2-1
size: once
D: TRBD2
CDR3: CASSQPGLAGEQFF
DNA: TGCGCCAGCAGCCAACCGGGACTAGCCGGCGAGCAGTTCTTC

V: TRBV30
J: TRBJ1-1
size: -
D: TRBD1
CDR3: CAWSFNRGMNTEAFF
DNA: TGTGCCTGGAGTTTTAACAGGGGCATGAACACTGAAGCTTTCTTT

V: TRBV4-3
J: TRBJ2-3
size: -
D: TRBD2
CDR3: CASSQDGVAGGSSTDTQYF
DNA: TGCGCCAGCAGCCAAGACGGGGTAGCGGGGGGGTCTAGCACAGATACGCAGTATTTT

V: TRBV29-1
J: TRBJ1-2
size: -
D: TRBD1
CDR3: CSVTDRGHVYTF
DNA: TGCAGCGTCACCGACAGGGGTCATGTCTACACCTTC

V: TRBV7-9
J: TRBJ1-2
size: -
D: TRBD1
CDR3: CASSSDTGGLFLYYGYTF
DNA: TGTGCCAGCAGCTCAGACACAGGGGGCCTATTCCTATACTATGGCTACACCTTC

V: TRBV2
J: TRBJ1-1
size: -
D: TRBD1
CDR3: CASTDRGDTEAFF
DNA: TGTGCCAGCACAGACAGGGGGGACACTGAAGCTTTCTTT

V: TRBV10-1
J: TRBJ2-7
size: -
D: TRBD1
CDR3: CASSESGRGPGEQYF
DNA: TGCGCCAGCAGTGAGTCGGGCAGGGGGCCTGGCGAGCAGTACTTC

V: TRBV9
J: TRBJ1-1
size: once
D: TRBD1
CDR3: CASSARQGAANTEAFF
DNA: TGTGCCAGCAGCGCAAGACAGGGAGCAGCGAACACTGAAGCTTTCTTT

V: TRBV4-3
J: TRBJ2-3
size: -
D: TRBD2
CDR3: CASSPGSGGATDTQYF
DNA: TGCGCCAGCAGCCCCGGGAGCGGGGGGGCCACAGATACGCAGTATTTT

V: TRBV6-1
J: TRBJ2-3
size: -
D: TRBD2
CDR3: CASREKRGSTDTQYF
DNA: TGTGCCAGCAGGGAAAAGCGGGGTAGCACAGATACGCAGTATTTT

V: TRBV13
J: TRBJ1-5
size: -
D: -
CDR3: CASSFRRDRGQPQHF
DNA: TGTGCCAGCAGCTTTCGGAGGGATAGGGGTCAGCCCCAGCATTTT

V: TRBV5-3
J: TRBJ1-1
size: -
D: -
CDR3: CARSHLDRNPNTEAFF
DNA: TGTGCCAGAAGCCACCTGGACAGAAACCCGAACACTGAAGCTTTCTTT

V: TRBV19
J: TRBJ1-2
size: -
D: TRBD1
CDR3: CASSTTGDRSYYGYTF
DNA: TGTGCCAGTAGTACAACTGGGGACAGGTCTTACTATGGCTACACCTTC

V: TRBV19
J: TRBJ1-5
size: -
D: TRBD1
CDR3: CASSRDRGLQPQHF
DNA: TGTGCCAGTAGCCGGGACAGGGGGCTTCAGCCCCAGCATTTT

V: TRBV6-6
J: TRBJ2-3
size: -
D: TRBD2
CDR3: CATSGGTSDTQYF
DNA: TGTGCCACTAGCGGGGGTACCTCGGATACGCAGTATTTT

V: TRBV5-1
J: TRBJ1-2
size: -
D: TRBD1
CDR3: CASSTGVDFYGYTF
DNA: TGCGCCAGCAGCACAGGGGTCGACTTCTATGGCTACACCTTC

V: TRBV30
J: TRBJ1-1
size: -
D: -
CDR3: CAWRDPDRAFF
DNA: TGTGCCTGGAGGGACCCGGACAGAGCTTTCTTT

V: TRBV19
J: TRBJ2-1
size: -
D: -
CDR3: CASSRDRSSYNEQFF
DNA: TGTGCCAGTAGCCGAGACAGGTCCTCCTACAATGAGCAGTTCTTC

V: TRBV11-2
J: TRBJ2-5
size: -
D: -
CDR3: CASSPRWRVVGTQYF
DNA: TGTGCCAGCAGCCCCCGTTGGAGGGTAGTAGGGACCCAGTACTTC

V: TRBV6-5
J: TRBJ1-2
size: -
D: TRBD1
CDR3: CASRNPGQGGGYTF
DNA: TGTGCCAGCAGAAACCCCGGACAGGGCGGTGGCTACACCTTC

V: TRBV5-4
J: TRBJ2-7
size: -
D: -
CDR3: CASSPRSGYEQYF
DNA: TGTGCCAGCAGCCCACGGAGCGGTTACGAGCAGTACTTC

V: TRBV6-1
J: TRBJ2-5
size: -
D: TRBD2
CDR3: CASSVSAGRLAGDQETQYF
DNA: TGTGCCAGCAGTGTATCGGCAGGGAGACTAGCGGGGGATCAAGAGACCCAGTACTTC

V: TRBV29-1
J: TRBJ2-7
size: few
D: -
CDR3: CSVVPGQTYEQYF
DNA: TGCAGCGTTGTCCCTGGGCAGACCTACGAGCAGTACTTC

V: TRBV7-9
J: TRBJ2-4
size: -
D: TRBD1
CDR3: CASSWGQGLAKNIQYF
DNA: TGTGCCAGCAGCTGGGGACAGGGATTAGCCAAAAACATTCAGTACTTC